This T cell receptor (beta chain) appears in the sequencing data of a study of cytomegalovirus exposure and HLA in healthy donors. Study-wide results and limits: Researchers reported in a later analysis that common viral pathogens appeared linked to several top clusters.

Comment on this clone: Its antigen is not known.

The CDR3 is made up of 14 amino acids. J was trimmed by 7 bases and V by 8 bases; bases with no gene match: 8. CDR1 is MNHEY, CDR2 SVGAGI, per germline. PCR used 60 Vbeta primers and 13 Jbeta primers. The protocol was immunoSEQ multiplex PCR, while the TCRdb copy is restricted to in-frame clones and leaves out a portion. The sample holds 180,000 or so clones; roughly 74% are singletons and the top ten take roughly 3%. The sample was PBMCs. This receptor was obtained from a female donor in good health and CMV-seronegative. The chain employs TRBV6-5 and TRBJ2-1; 10 bases fit TRBD1. CDR3 region: CASGDRGAVNEQFF. The CDR3 DNA sequence: TGTGCCAGCGGGGACAGGGGAGCGGTTAATGAGCAGTTCTTC.